Following are 7 T cell receptor beta chains from one sample sequenced in a study of vaccination and CD4 T cells after COVID-19. Sequencing of the DNA from cultured CD4+ T cells was carried out with the Oncomine TCR Beta short-read assay. TCRdb called the PCR reads again in MiXCR, with one record for every CDR3 protein. The sample holds some 13,000 distinct CDR3 sequences; about 61% are singletons and the top ten take about 7.6%. These TCRs' antigens remain unknown. Treatment specified: approximately 10-day PBMC culture with coronavirus spike peptide pools or control peptides (ViraFEST assay). The specimen was CD4+ T cells from blood, cultured in vitro, collected before SARS-CoV-2 vaccination. These receptors all stem from a human donor who had recovered from COVID-19.

The chain has TRBV4-2 and TRBJ1-5; D not certain. Germline CDR1 LGHNA, CDR2 YNFKEQ. The CDR3 length is 16 residues. V shed 4 bases and J shed 0 bases, with 13 bases lying between them. Written as DNA, the CDR3 is TGTGCCAGCAGCCCGATATCAATAGGTAGCAATCAGCCCCAGCATTTT. It codes for CASSPISIGSNQPQHF.

This clonotype has more than one count but fewer than ten. The chain has TRBV7-8 and TRBJ1-1; D not resolved. Germline values: CDR1 SGHVS, CDR2 FQNEAQ. V was shortened by 0 bases and J by 5 bases, with 10 bases between the two germline ends. The CDR3 runs 14 residues. The CDR3 coding sequence is TGTGCCAGCAGCTTAGCGCGCCGGGAAACTGAAGCTTTCTTT. Its translation is CASSLARRETEAFF.

The chain couples TRBV24-1 to TRBJ1-5; no reliable D call. Germline CDR1 reads KGHDR; CDR2 reads SFDVKD. CDR3 length: 14 amino acids. Deletions cut 3 bases from V and 1 base from J, with 6 bases between. CDR3 sequence (DNA): TGTGCCACCAGTGATCCCGGGAGCAATCAGCCCCAGCATTTT. Encoded protein: CATSDPGSNQPQHF.

The V gene is TRBV7-3, the J gene TRBJ2-4, with D maybe TRBD2 (6 bases). The CDR3 is 20 amino acids. In germline, CDR1 is SGHTA, CDR2 FQGTGA. Deletions cut 0 bases from V and 0 bases from J, with 21 bases between. CDR3 in amino acids: CASSLTVRDFSRQAKNIQYF. In nucleotides, the CDR3 is TGTGCCAGCAGCTTAACGGTCCGGGACTTTTCCCGACAAGCCAAAAACATTCAGTACTTC.

The CDR3 bases are TGTGCCAGTAGCCGAAGGGGCCAACAGGGTAATTCACCCCTCCACTTT. It codes for CASSRRGQQGNSPLHF. This sequence joins TRBV19 and TRBJ1-6; maybe TRBD1 (6 bases). Germline CDR1 and CDR2: LNHDA and SQIVND (reference sequence). V was shortened by 6 bases and J by 6 bases, with 18 bases between the two germline ends. This CDR3 has 16 residues. The full variable domain, its missing parts supplied by reference TRBV19 and TRBJ1-6, is DGGITQSPKYLFRKEGQNVTLSCEQNLNHDAMYWYRQDPGQGLRLIYYSQIVNDFQKGDIAEGYSVSREKKESFPLTVTSAQKNPTAFYLCASSRRGQQGNSPLHFGNGTRLTVT.

This chain links TRBV2 with TRBJ1-4; D gene unclear. The CDR3 contains 14 residues. Trimming left V 4 bases short and J 8 bases short, with 14 bases between. Germline loops: CDR1 SNHLY, CDR2 FYNNEI. In DNA form, the CDR3 reads TGTGCCAGCAGTGGGGCCGGGCGGGCAGAAAAACTGTTTTTT. It is translated as CASSGAGRAEKLFF.

This clonotype was observed a handful of times. J is TRBJ2-5 and V is TRBV20-1, with a weak D call TRBD2 (6 bases). Trimming took off 6 bases at V and 2 bases at J, with 16 bases between the two ends. From germline, CDR1 is DFQATT and CDR2 SNEGSKA (reference sequence). The CDR3 has 14 amino acids. The CDR3, as DNA: TGCAGTGCAAGACTAGTCCCCTCTCAAGAGACCCAGTACTTC. Amino acids: CSARLVPSQETQYF.